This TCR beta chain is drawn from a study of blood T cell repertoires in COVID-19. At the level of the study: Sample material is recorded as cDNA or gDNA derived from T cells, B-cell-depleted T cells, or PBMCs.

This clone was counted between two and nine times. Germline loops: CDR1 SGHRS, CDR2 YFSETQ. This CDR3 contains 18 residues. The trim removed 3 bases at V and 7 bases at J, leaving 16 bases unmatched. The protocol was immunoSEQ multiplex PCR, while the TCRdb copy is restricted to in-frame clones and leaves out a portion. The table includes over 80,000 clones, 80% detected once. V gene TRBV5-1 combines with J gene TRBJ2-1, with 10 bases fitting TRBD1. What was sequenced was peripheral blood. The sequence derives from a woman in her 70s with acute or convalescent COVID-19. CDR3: CASSSGTGVLGVRNEQFF. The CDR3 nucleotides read TGCGCCAGCAGCTCCGGGACAGGGGTTTTAGGGGTCAGGAATGAGCAGTTCTTC.